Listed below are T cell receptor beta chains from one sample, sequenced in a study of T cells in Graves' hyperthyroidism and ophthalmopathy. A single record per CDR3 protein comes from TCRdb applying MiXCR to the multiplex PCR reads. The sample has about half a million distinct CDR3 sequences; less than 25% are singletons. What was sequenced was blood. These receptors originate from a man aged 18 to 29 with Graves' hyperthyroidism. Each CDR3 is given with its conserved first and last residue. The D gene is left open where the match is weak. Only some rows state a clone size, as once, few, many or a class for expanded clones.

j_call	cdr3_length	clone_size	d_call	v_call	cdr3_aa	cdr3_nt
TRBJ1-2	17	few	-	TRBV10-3	CAISRGDRESRLYGYTF	TGTGCCATCTCCAGGGGTGACAGAGAATCCCGCCTCTATGGCTACACCTTC
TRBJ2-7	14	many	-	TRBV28	CASFGAGASYEQYF	TGTGCCAGTTTCGGGGCGGGGGCCTCCTACGAGCAGTACTTC
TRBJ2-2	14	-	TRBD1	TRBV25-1	CASQGQANTGELFF	TGTGCCAGCCAGGGACAGGCGAACACCGGGGAGCTGTTTTTT
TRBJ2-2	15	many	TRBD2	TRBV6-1	CASSRLAVNTGELFF	TGTGCCAGCAGTAGACTAGCCGTGAACACCGGGGAGCTGTTTTTT
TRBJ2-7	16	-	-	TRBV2	CASSESPMRGVAEQYF	TGTGCCAGCAGTGAATCCCCAATGCGCGGGGTTGCCGAGCAGTACTTC
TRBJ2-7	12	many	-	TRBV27	CASSRPTGEQYF	TGTGCCAGCAGCCGCCCCACCGGCGAGCAGTACTTC
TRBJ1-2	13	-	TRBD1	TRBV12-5	CASGLSTGEGYTF	TGTGCTAGTGGTTTGAGCACAGGGGAGGGCTACACCTTC
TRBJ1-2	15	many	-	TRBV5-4	CASSLRADRLYGYTF	TGTGCCAGCAGCTTGAGGGCCGACAGACTCTATGGCTACACCTTC
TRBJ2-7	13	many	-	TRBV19	CASSAGRNYEQYF	TGTGCCAGTAGCGCGGGAAGGAACTACGAGCAGTACTTC
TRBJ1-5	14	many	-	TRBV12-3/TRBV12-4	CASSFWGGVQPQHF	TGTGCCAGCAGTTTTTGGGGGGGGGTGCAGCCCCAGCATTTT
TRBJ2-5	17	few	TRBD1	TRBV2	CASSDKRWTGGKETQYF	TGTGCCAGCAGTGACAAACGCTGGACAGGGGGGAAAGAGACCCAGTACTTC
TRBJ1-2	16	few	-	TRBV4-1	CASSNEVRRANYGYTF	TGCGCCAGCAGCAATGAGGTACGGCGGGCTAACTATGGCTACACCTTC
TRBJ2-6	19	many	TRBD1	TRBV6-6	CASSPTTGGGWSGANVLTF	TGTGCCAGCAGTCCTACGACAGGGGGCGGTTGGTCTGGGGCCAACGTCCTGACTTTC
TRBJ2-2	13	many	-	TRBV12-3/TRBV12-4	CASNPLGNGELFF	TGTGCCAGCAATCCTCTCGGGAACGGGGAGCTGTTTTTT
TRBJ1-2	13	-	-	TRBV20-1	CSALTGIKYGYTF	TGCAGTGCTCTCACAGGGATAAAATATGGCTACACCTTC
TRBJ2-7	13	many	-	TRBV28	CASSLSHGYEQYF	TGTGCCAGCAGTTTATCCCACGGCTACGAGCAGTACTTC
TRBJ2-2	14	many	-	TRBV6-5	CASSYMAAAGELFF	TGTGCCAGCAGTTACATGGCGGCGGCCGGGGAGCTGTTTTTT
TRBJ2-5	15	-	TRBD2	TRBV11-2	CASSPGRVTRETQYF	TGTGCCAGCAGCCCTGGGAGGGTGACTCGGGAGACCCAGTACTTC
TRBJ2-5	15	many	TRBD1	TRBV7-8	CASSEGTGSRETQYF	TGTGCCAGCAGCGAAGGGACAGGTTCGAGGGAGACCCAGTACTTC
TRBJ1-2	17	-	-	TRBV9	CASSVGGGSLGHYGYTF	TGTGCCAGCAGCGTAGGGGGGGGCAGCCTAGGTCACTATGGCTACACCTTC
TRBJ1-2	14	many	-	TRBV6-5	CASSYSGTNYGYTF	TGTGCCAGCAGTTACTCTGGGACTAACTATGGCTACACCTTC
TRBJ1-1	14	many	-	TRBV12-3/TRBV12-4	CASSLVSDKFEAFF	TGTGCCAGCAGTTTAGTCTCGGACAAATTTGAAGCTTTCTTT
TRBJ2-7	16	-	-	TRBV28	CASSSPRIRIAYEQYF	TGTGCCAGCAGTTCCCCGAGGATTCGTATAGCCTACGAGCAGTACTTC
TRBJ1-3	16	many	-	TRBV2	CASSEGLTASGNTIYF	TGTGCCAGCAGTGAAGGGCTGACCGCCTCTGGAAACACCATATATTTT
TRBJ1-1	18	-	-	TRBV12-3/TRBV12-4	CASRSSGTKVPRTFGAFF	TGTGCCAGCAGATCCTCCGGGACAAAGGTCCCCCGGACCTTTGGAGCTTTCTTT
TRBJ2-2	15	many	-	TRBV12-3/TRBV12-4	CASSPTIRNTGELFF	TGTGCCAGCAGTCCGACAATCCGGAACACCGGGGAGCTGTTTTTT
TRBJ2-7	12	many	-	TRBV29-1	CSVVGGAYEQYF	TGCAGCGTTGTAGGCGGTGCCTACGAGCAGTACTTC
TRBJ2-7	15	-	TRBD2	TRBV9	CASSVGGLAPYEQYF	TGTGCCAGCAGCGTAGGGGGACTAGCTCCCTACGAGCAGTACTTC
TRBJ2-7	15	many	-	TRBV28	CASSLVRGSSYEQYF	TGTGCCAGCAGTTTAGTAAGGGGGAGCTCCTACGAGCAGTACTTC
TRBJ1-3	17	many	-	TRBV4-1	CASSQGIQRLLGNTIYF	TGCGCCAGCAGCCAAGGTATACAGAGGCTTCTCGGAAACACCATATATTTT
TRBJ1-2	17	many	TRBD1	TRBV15	CATSSRQGHSGYYGYTF	TGTGCCACCAGCAGCAGACAGGGCCACTCTGGGTACTATGGCTACACCTTC
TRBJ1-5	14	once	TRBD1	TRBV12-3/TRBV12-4	CASSLGDRDEPQHF	TGTGCCAGCAGTTTGGGGGACAGGGATGAGCCCCAGCATTTT
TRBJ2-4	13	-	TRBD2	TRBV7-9	CASSTGGRNIQYF	TGTGCCAGCAGCACGGGGGGGAGGAACATTCAGTACTTC
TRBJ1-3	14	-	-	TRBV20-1	CSAIGPVSGNAIYF	TGCAGTGCTATAGGGCCAGTCTCTGGAAACGCCATATATTTT
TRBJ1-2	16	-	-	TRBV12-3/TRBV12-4	CASSLMGGSANYGYTF	TGTGCCAGCAGCCTGATGGGGGGGTCAGCTAACTATGGCTACACCTTC
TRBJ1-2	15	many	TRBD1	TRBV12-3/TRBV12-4	CASSEPGQGTYGYTF	TGTGCCAGCAGTGAGCCGGGACAGGGAACCTATGGCTACACCTTC
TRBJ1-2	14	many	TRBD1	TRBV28	CASSWDRGKYGYTF	TGTGCCAGCAGTTGGGACAGGGGAAAATATGGCTACACCTTC
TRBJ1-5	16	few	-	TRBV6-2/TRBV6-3	CASSHLTLYSNQPQHF	TGTGCCAGCAGTCACTTGACACTTTATAGCAATCAGCCCCAGCATTTT
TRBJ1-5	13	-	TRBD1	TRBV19	CASRIDRVQPQHF	TGTGCCAGTAGAATTGACAGGGTTCAGCCCCAGCATTTT
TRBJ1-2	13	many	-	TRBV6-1	CASSATGRYGYTF	TGTGCCAGCAGTGCGACAGGACGCTATGGCTACACCTTC